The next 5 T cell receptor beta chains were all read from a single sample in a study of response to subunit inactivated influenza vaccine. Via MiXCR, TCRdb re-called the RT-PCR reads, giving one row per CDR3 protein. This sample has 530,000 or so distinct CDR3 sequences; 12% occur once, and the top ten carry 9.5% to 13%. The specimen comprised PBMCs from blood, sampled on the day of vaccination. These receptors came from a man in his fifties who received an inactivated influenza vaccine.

CDR3 DNA: TGCAGCGTCCTTAGGGACTTGAACACTGAAGCTTTCTTT. Translated: CSVLRDLNTEAFF. The V gene is TRBV29-1, the J gene TRBJ1-1; D may be TRBD1 (5 bases). Germline CDR1 is SQVTM and CDR2 is ANQGSEA. The CDR3 is made up of 13 amino acids. The V gene lost 6 bases and the J gene lost 0 bases, with 11 bases spanning the gap.

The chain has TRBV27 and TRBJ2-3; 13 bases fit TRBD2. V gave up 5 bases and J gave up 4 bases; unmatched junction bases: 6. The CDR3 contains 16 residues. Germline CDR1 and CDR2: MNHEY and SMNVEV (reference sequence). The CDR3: CASSIRLAGGPDTQYF. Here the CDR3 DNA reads TGTGCCAGCAGTATTCGACTAGCGGGAGGTCCAGATACGCAGTATTTT.

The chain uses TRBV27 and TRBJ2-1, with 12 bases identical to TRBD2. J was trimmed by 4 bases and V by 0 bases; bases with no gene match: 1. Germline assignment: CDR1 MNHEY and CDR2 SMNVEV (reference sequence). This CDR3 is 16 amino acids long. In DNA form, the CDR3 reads TGTGCCAGCAGTTTATCGACTAGCGGGGGTTACAATGAGCAGTTCTTC. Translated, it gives CASSLSTSGGYNEQFF.

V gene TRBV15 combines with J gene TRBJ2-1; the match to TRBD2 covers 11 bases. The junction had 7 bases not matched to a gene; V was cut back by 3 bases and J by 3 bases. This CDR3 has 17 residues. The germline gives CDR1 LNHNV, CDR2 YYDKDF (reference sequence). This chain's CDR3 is CATSSPGLADVYNEQFF. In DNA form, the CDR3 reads TGTGCCACCAGCAGTCCGGGACTAGCGGATGTCTACAATGAGCAGTTCTTC.

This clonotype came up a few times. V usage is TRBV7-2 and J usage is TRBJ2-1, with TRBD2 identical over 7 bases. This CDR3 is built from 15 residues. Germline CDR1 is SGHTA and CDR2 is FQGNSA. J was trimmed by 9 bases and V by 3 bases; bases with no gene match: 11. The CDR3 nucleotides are TGTGCCAGCAGCTTGCTAGTGTCGTCGGGGGGTGAGCAGTTCTTC. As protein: CASSLLVSSGGEQFF.